This entry features one T cell receptor beta chain sequence. As yet, its antigen is unknown. The read comes to an end 3 residues before the CDR3 does, leaving the germline J gene to fill in the end. V shed 2 bases, J shed 3 bases, and the junction held 5 bases outside the gene matches. The CDR3 consists of 16 residues. Profiled with immunoSEQ multiplex PCR; TCRdb holds only in-frame clones, not every one. The data include some 43,000 clones; the top ten clones carry 0.8% to 1%. The data derive from a study of T cells in women clearing cervical HPV infection. Study summary: Cases were women with histologically confirmed HPV16-related CIN3 or worse, including a couple of invasive cancers.

General study points: Unknown T-cell numbers per sample may underlie the richness differences.

This clonotype was obtained from a woman aged 18-70 years with a cervical HPV16 infection that either progressed to CIN3+ or cleared (not recorded which). The chain couples TRBV12-3 or TRBV12-4 to TRBJ2-3; 10 bases align to TRBD1. Sequencing used blood buffy coat. CDR3 DNA, as far as it was read: TGTGCCAGCAGTTTAAGACAGGGGGCTTCTACAGATACG. This encodes CASSLRQGASTDT. The whole CDR3 protein is CASSLRQGASTDTQYF.